Sequencing of this T cell receptor (beta chain) was carried out in a study of shared clonotypes between healthy human individuals. Overall study results and limits: Shared clonotypes across all four donors exceeded non-shared ones in generation probability. Sequencing depth was predicted to influence how clonotypes are shared among donors.

Germline V gene lookup returns CDR1 ENHRY and CDR2 SYGVKD. The CDR3 loop spans 15 amino acids. V lost 3 bases, J lost 7 bases, and 9 bases stayed unmatched. CD4+ cells yielded CD45RA+ naive and CD45RA-negative memory subsets. Replicate PCRs from sorted subsets contained around 200 ng DNA, which is roughly 30,000 T cell genomes. This table comes from immunoSEQ multiplex PCR, and its TCRdb copy is limited to in-frame clones, with some not included. The sample shows under 1,100,000 clones, about 75% of them seen only once. With respect to this clone: No antigen is known for it.

The specimen sequenced was memory CD4+ T cells sorted from blood. Stated subset: CD45RA-negative fraction. The rearrangement joins TRBV10-3 to TRBJ2-1; 7 positions agree with TRBD2. This TCR came from a man aged 18 to 29 in good health. CDR3 in DNA: TGTGCCATCAGTGATGGGACTACCGTACCTAATGAGCAGTTCTTC. It yields the protein CAISDGTTVPNEQFF.